The source of this T cell receptor (beta chain) is a study of cytomegalovirus exposure and HLA in healthy donors. Comment on this clone: What it binds is not known.

This CDR3 has 14 amino acids. Germline CDR1 reads MNHEY; CDR2 reads SMNVEV (reference sequence). V was trimmed by 4 bases and J by 1 base, leaving 11 bases between them. Vbeta (60) and Jbeta (13) primers were used in the PCR. Data came from immunoSEQ multiplex PCR; TCRdb stores just in-frame clones and leaves some out. This sample yields roughly 180,000 clones, of which 76% are seen a single time; approximately 0.76% belongs to the top ten. Study observations and caveats: Testing in vitro showed a few CMV-associated chains specific for CMV antigens. There were several of the most significant clusters that appeared linked to common viral pathogens in a later analysis.

This sequence joins TRBV27 and TRBJ2-7; tentative D call: TRBD2 (5 bases). Sequencing was done on a sample of PBMCs. This TCR was sampled from a female donor in good health and CMV-seronegative. CDR3 DNA: TGTGCCAGCAGTTCCCCCGGGAAATCCTACGAGCAGTACTTC. It is translated as CASSSPGKSYEQYF.